Each of the 9 T cell receptor beta chains below was sequenced from the same sample in a study of T-cell memory formation after mild COVID-19 (dated by TCRdb to about 2021). The receptor library was made with 5' RACE. Sequencing was performed on an Illumina NovaSeq 6000. The public reads were run again by TCRdb, first through fastp at Q25 and then through MiXCR, and only productive beta chains were kept. Rows matching on CDR3 protein sequence are summarized as one entry with the most common DNA and genes. Within this sample are about 13,000 distinct CDR3 sequences, with 15% to 20% of them counted one time only. The biggest ten clones account for about 59% of the sample. The sample was PBMCs or a T cell subset sorted from them (not recorded which). Receptors originate from a young man who had mild COVID-19 (a few samples of this study predate the infection). The sample titles of this study are shuffled in the database, so cell type and time point are left out; the donor was told from shared clones.

The V and J genes are TRBV18 and TRBJ1-2, with no clear D. Trimming removed 2 bases from V and 2 bases from J, with 12 bases in between. The germline CDR1 and CDR2 sequences are KGHSH and LQKENI. The CDR3 is made up of 15 amino acids. CDR3 sequence reads: CASSPDVPSNYGYTF. The CDR3 DNA reads as TGTGCCAGCTCACCAGATGTGCCGTCCAACTATGGCTACACCTTC.

This clonotype showed up many times. This chain links TRBV19 with TRBJ1-1; 7 bases fit TRBD1. Germline values: CDR1 LNHDA, CDR2 SQIVND (reference sequence). V was pared by 5 bases and J by 2 bases, with 11 bases of the junction left unmatched. CDR3 length: 16 residues. CDR3 coding DNA: TGTGCCAGTAGTTTTTCCGGGACAGCTCTTAACACTGAAGCTTTCTTT. Encoded protein: CASSFSGTALNTEAFF.

In this sample, this clonotype turned up many times. This chain uses TRBV10-2 with TRBJ2-3; 10 bases line up with TRBD2. CDR1 is WSHSY and CDR2 is SAAADI in the germline V gene. CDR3 length equals 19 residues. The ends lost 3 bases at V and 3 bases at J; junction bases unmatched: 15. In nucleotides, the CDR3 is TGCGCCAGCAGTGACGCACCCGGGGTTCTAGCGGGAGTTACAGATACGCAGTATTTT. Its translation is CASSDAPGVLAGVTDTQYF.

CDR3 in DNA: TGTGCCAGCAGTGAAATAGCAGGGTCTGGCTACACCTTC. Its protein product is CASSEIAGSGYTF. This chain links TRBV2 with TRBJ1-2; tentatively, D is TRBD1 (5 bases). V gave up 2 bases and J gave up 7 bases, with 11 bases separating them. The CDR3 contains 13 residues. The germline V gene encodes CDR1 SNHLY and CDR2 FYNNEI.

This clonotype has a count of ten or more. This chain joins TRBV6-5 and TRBJ1-6; D is undetermined. The CDR3 sequence is 14 residues long. Germline V gives CDR1 MNHEY, CDR2 SVGAGI. V was clipped by 5 bases and J by 6 bases, with 11 bases between them. Here the CDR3 reads CASSPRALNSPLHF. The CDR3 DNA reads TGTGCCAGCAGTCCAAGGGCTCTTAATTCACCCCTCCACTTT.

This clonotype was found many times. The rearrangement links TRBV5-8 to TRBJ1-5, with 8 bases lining up with TRBD1. Germline V gives CDR1 SGHTS, CDR2 YDEGEE. Trimming removed 9 bases from V and 2 bases from J; junction bases left unmatched: 7. This CDR3 is 14 amino acids long. The CDR3 reads CAIDRGGGNQPQHF. CDR3 DNA: TGTGCCATTGACAGGGGAGGAGGCAATCAGCCCCAGCATTTT.

This clonotype turned up a few times. The CDR3 loop is CASAQRDSNQPQHF. CDR3 in DNA: TGTGCCAGCGCCCAGAGAGACAGCAATCAGCCCCAGCATTTT. This rearrangement joins TRBV27 to TRBJ1-5; D remains unclear. CDR1 and CDR2 from the germline V gene are MNHEY and SMNVEV (reference sequence). V was shortened by 8 bases and J by 1 base, with 12 bases between the two germline ends. There are 14 residues in the CDR3.

This clonotype was observed at least ten times. The V and J genes are TRBV20-1 and TRBJ2-3; TRBD1 matches 8 bases. Unmatched junction bases numbered 10, after V lost 2 bases and J lost 6 bases. Germline lookup yields CDR1 DFQATT and CDR2 SNEGSKA (reference sequence). The CDR3 has 15 amino acids. CDR3 coding DNA: TGCAGTGCTAGACTGCCAGGGGGCGTAGGGGATACGCAGTATTTT. Translated: CSARLPGGVGDTQYF.

This chain joins TRBV7-2 and TRBJ2-6; TRBD2 agrees at 7 bases. CDR3 length: 15 amino acids. In germline, CDR1 is SGHTA, CDR2 FQGNSA. V dropped 2 bases and J dropped 2; count of bases not matched to a gene: 0. CDR3 in amino acids: CASSLRGAGANVLTF. CDR3 nucleotide sequence: TGTGCCAGCAGCTTACGGGGGGCTGGGGCCAACGTCCTGACTTTC.